The sequence of this T cell receptor beta chain was determined in a study of cytomegalovirus exposure and HLA in healthy donors. The CDR3 runs to 15 residues. Per germline, CDR1 SEHNR and CDR2 FQNEAQ (reference sequence). This clone came up once. Its antigen is unknown. At one end, the junction sequence differs from germline, possibly due to a read error. Study-level results: A later analysis linked some 17,000 TCR beta sequences to HLA alleles at 0.05 false discovery rate. Most TCRs appeared rarely, but some public TCRs recurred in many donors.

The PCR contained 60 Vbeta and 13 Jbeta primers. The method was immunoSEQ multiplex PCR; TCRdb's version includes in-frame clones alone and lacks a portion of them. The repertoire includes fewer than 150,000 clones, roughly 71% of them detected once, and roughly 8.3% sits in the top ten. The sequence derives from a man younger than 30 in good health and CMV-seropositive. Sequencing used PBMCs. V is TRBV7-9 and J is TRBJ2-2; TRBD2 is a possible D gene (5 bases). CDR3 in DNA: TGTGCCAGCAGCTTAGGGCAGATCTCCACCGGGGAGCTGTTGTTT. Amino acids: CASSLGQISTGELLF.